One and the same sample provided the 15 T cell receptor beta chains below, sequenced in a study of human T cells and chemical hapten exposure. From the RACE reads, TCRdb called clonotypes with MiXCR, one entry per CDR3 protein. The sample comprises 65,000 to 100,000 distinct CDR3 sequences, 6.6% of which are singletons, and 1% to 1.5% rests with the top ten. Time point indicated: patch test 2, 6 weeks after DPC sensitization. The treatment was: therapeutic diphenylcyclopropenone sensitization with weekly scalp DPC. The sequences come from whole blood, collected in connection with sensitization to the hapten diphenylcyclopropenone (DPC). Receptors were obtained from a woman aged 25 to 39 with alopecia areata. Some clones in this sample may be carry-over from other donors' samples.

The table lists this clonotype with many counts. The chain employs TRBV12-3 or TRBV12-4 and TRBJ2-7, with 10 bases identical to TRBD2. The CDR3 is 14 amino acids. Unmatched junction bases numbered 5, after V lost 5 bases and J lost 4 bases. The CDR3 nucleotides read TGTGCCAGCAGTGAGCGGGGGGGGCAGTACGAGCAGTACTTC. This gives the protein CASSERGGQYEQYF.

V gene TRBV30 combines with J gene TRBJ2-1; D is possibly TRBD2 (6 bases). The CDR3 spans 11 residues. Trimming took 5 bases from V and 10 from J, leaving 12 bases between them. Looked up from germline, CDR1 is GTSNPN and CDR2 is SVGIG (reference sequence). The CDR3 DNA sequence: TGTGCCTGGTCGTCGGGGGAGGAGCAGTTCTTC. It codes for CAWSSGEEQFF.

This chain links TRBV6-5 with TRBJ1-1; possible D gene TRBD1, 6 bases. This CDR3 is 15 amino acids long. Looked up from germline, CDR1 is MNHEY and CDR2 is SVGAGI. Trimming took 7 bases from V and 0 from J, leaving 15 bases between them. This CDR3 reads CASNNPGQLNTEAFF. CDR3 coding DNA: TGTGCCAGCAATAACCCCGGACAGCTGAACACTGAAGCTTTCTTT.

The chain uses TRBV12-3 or TRBV12-4 and TRBJ1-4; 11 nucleotides match TRBD1. The CDR3 is 15 residues long. J was trimmed by 7 bases and V by 3 bases; bases with no gene match: 4. The CDR3 DNA sequence: TGTGCCAGCAGTTTTGGACAGGGGGCAGGTGAAAAACTGTTTTTT. Protein product: CASSFGQGAGEKLFF.

This clonotype has just a few counts. The rearrangement uses TRBV6-6 and TRBJ1-4; 7 positions agree with TRBD1. This CDR3 is 15 amino acids long. The J segment lost 7 bases and the V segment lost 0 bases, leaving 5 bases of the junction unmatched. CDR1 MNHNY and CDR2 SVGAGI come from the germline V gene (reference sequence). The CDR3, as DNA: TGTGCCAGCAGTTACTCAGGGGGCGGGAGTGAAAAACTGTTTTTT. Protein sequence: CASSYSGGGSEKLFF.

Ten or more counts support this clonotype. The CDR3 coding sequence is TGTGCCAGCAGCAAAGGGAACACCAAAAACATTCAGTACTTC. Translated, it gives CASSKGNTKNIQYF. This rearrangement joins TRBV21-1 to TRBJ2-4. TRBV21-1 is labeled a pseudogene. The CDR3 totals 14 residues.

This clonotype was detected only a few times. V gene TRBV29-1 combines with J gene TRBJ1-5, with 7 bases fitting TRBD1. Germline CDR1 SQVTM, CDR2 ANQGSEA. J was trimmed by 5 bases and V by 4 bases; bases with no gene match: 5. The CDR3 has 13 residues. The CDR3 spells CSVGGQAHQPQHF. CDR3 nucleotides: TGCAGCGTTGGCGGACAGGCACATCAGCCCCAGCATTTT.

Many counts were recorded for this clonotype. The J gene is TRBJ1-6, the V gene TRBV7-9; D not certain. The CDR3 is made up of 11 amino acids. Germline V gene lookup returns CDR1 SEHNR and CDR2 FQNEAQ (reference sequence). Trimming removed 5 bases at V and 8 bases at J, with 4 bases between. The CDR3 spells CASSTDSPLHF. The CDR3 nucleotides read TGTGCCAGCAGCACTGATTCACCCCTCCACTTT.

This clonotype has more than one count but fewer than ten. V is TRBV5-4 and J is TRBJ2-3; 8 bases are shared with TRBD2. V gave up 4 bases and J gave up 2 bases; unmatched junction bases: 9. The length of the CDR3 is 16 residues. Germline CDR1 reads SGHNT; CDR2 reads YYREEE (reference sequence). CDR3: CASSLRAGDHTDTQYF. The DNA for the CDR3 is TGTGCCAGCAGCCTCAGAGCGGGGGACCACACAGATACGCAGTATTTT.

The table lists this clonotype with many counts. V is TRBV5-1 and J is TRBJ2-3, with TRBD2 matching over 10 bases. The germline V gene has CDR1 SGHRS and CDR2 YFSETQ. The CDR3 spans 15 residues. The ends lost 4 bases at V and 3 bases at J; junction bases unmatched: 5. The CDR3 DNA sequence: TGCGCCAGCAGCCCCCAGCGGGGGGGAACAGATACGCAGTATTTT. This gives the protein CASSPQRGGTDTQYF.

This clonotype appeared many times. The V and J genes are TRBV29-1 and TRBJ2-7; D is tentatively TRBD1 or TRBD2 (5 bases each). Trimming stripped 5 bases from V and 2 bases from J, with 10 bases between. Germline V lookup: CDR1 SQVTM, CDR2 ANQGSEA. The CDR3 loop spans 12 amino acids. The CDR3 nucleotides read TGCAGCGTTCCCCAGGGACCCTACGAGCAGTACTTC. Translated: CSVPQGPYEQYF.

This clonotype was counted a few times. This chain joins TRBV6-6 and TRBJ1-5; a weak D match, TRBD1 (6 bases). This CDR3 has 18 residues. CDR1 and CDR2 from the germline V gene are MNHNY and SVGAGI (reference sequence). V dropped 2 bases and J dropped 5 bases, with 22 bases sitting between them. The CDR3 protein is CASSYRRGGSVLHQPQHF. DNA for the CDR3: TGTGCCAGCAGTTACCGCCGGGGGGGCTCAGTTCTTCATCAGCCCCAGCATTTT.

This clonotype showed up many times. The chain links TRBV6-5 to TRBJ2-3, with TRBD2 matching over 7 bases. Germline CDR1 reads MNHEY; CDR2 reads SVGAGI. Trimming cost V 5 bases and J 1 base; bases outside gene matches: 6. CDR3 length equals 15 residues. CDR3 loop: CASSRRTRGTDTQYF. In DNA form, the CDR3 reads TGTGCCAGCAGTCGACGGACTAGAGGCACAGATACGCAGTATTTT.

This clonotype was seen at least ten times. This chain uses TRBV27 with TRBJ2-5; D may be TRBD1 (6 bases). CDR1 is MNHEY, CDR2 SMNVEV, per germline (reference sequence). The CDR3 consists of 15 residues. The V end was cut by 5 bases, the J end by 5 bases, with 18 bases between. CDR3 DNA: TGTGCCAGCAGTCCCGCTGAGGGGGTGAGGGAGACCCAGTACTTC. As protein: CASSPAEGVRETQYF.

This clonotype was observed at least ten times. V and J are TRBV10-3 and TRBJ1-4; D is ambiguous. Per the germline V gene, CDR1 is ENHRY and CDR2 is SYGVKD. The ends were cut back, 4 bases at V and 4 bases at J, with 7 bases in the middle. The CDR3 spans 13 residues. For the CDR3, the DNA is TGTGCCATCAGTGGATCGAGTAATGAAAAACTGTTTTTT. This gives the protein CAISGSSNEKLFF.